The 13 T cell receptor beta chains below come from one sample, sequenced in a study of cytomegalovirus exposure and HLA in healthy donors. Generated by immunoSEQ multiplex PCR, the TCRdb table keeps only in-frame clones and is missing some. The sample includes 150,000 to 200,000 clones, approximately 85% seen only once; the top ten take more than 1.1%. Sequenced sample: PBMCs. These TCRs come from a woman under 30 in good health and CMV-seronegative.

This clone has only a few counts. J is TRBJ1-5 and V is TRBV7-3; TRBD1 matches at 10 bases. Unmatched junction bases numbered 3, after V lost 4 bases and J lost 6 bases. CDR3 length: 14 amino acids. Germline V gives CDR1 SGHTA, CDR2 FQGTGA. The CDR3 nucleotides are TGTGCCAGCAGCTCGGGACAGGGGACTCAGCCCCAGCATTTT. As protein: CASSSGQGTQPQHF.

The chain couples TRBV27 to TRBJ1-5; possibly TRBD1 for D (6 bases). Germline CDR1 and CDR2: MNHEY and SMNVEV (reference sequence). Trimming left V 4 bases short and J 7 bases short, with 20 bases between. This CDR3 spans 16 amino acids. The DNA of the CDR3 is TGTGCCAGCAGTTCCTCTCCACCGGGACAAGGCCAGCCCCAGCATTTT. It translates to CASSSSPPGQGQPQHF.

This chain links TRBV2 with TRBJ1-5; 7 bases are shared with TRBD1. With 7 bases clipped from V and 0 bases from J, the junction kept 9 bases outside the gene matches. Per germline, CDR1 SNHLY and CDR2 FYNNEI. This CDR3 has 16 residues. In DNA, the CDR3 is TGTGCCAGCAATGGGGACAGTGGGAATAGCAATCAGCCCCAGCATTTT. It is translated as CASNGDSGNSNQPQHF.

The rearrangement uses TRBV27 and TRBJ2-1, with TRBD1 identical over 8 bases. CDR1 and CDR2 (germline): MNHEY, SMNVEV (reference sequence). V was clipped by 7 bases and J by 0 bases; unmatched bases: 11. The CDR3 is 17 amino acids. The CDR3 nucleotides read TGTGCCAGCACCAACAGAGGAGGGACAGGCTCCTACAATGAGCAGTTCTTC. Its translation: CASTNRGGTGSYNEQFF.

The chain recombines TRBV15 with TRBJ2-7, with D hard to call. Germline V gene data show CDR1 as LNHNV and CDR2 as YYDKDF (reference sequence). V lost 1 base, J lost 5 bases, and 12 bases lay in between. This CDR3 comprises 14 residues. Here the CDR3 reads CATSRVRRSHEQYF. The CDR3, as DNA: TGTGCCACCAGCAGAGTACGGCGGTCCCACGAGCAGTACTTC.

The V call is TRBV6-1, the J call TRBJ2-2; 8 positions agree with TRBD1. This CDR3 is built from 14 residues. From germline, CDR1 is MNHNS and CDR2 SASEGT. V gave up 7 bases and J gave up 3 bases; unmatched junction bases: 4. CDR3 region: CASTATGDTGELFF. The CDR3 region has the DNA TGTGCCAGCACAGCGACAGGGGACACCGGGGAGCTGTTTTTT.

V gene TRBV7-9 combines with J gene TRBJ1-4, with 7 bases lining up with TRBD1. The germline V gene encodes CDR1 SEHNR and CDR2 FQNEAQ (reference sequence). The CDR3 consists of 15 residues. V dropped 4 bases and J dropped 6; count of bases not matched to a gene: 8. The CDR3 is CASSSLGQFDEKLFF. The CDR3 nucleotides are TGTGCCAGCAGCTCACTGGGACAGTTCGATGAAAAACTGTTTTTT.

This chain links TRBV5-1 with TRBJ2-7, with 9 bases lining up with TRBD1. Germline V lookup: CDR1 SGHRS, CDR2 YFSETQ. This CDR3 comprises 16 residues. V lost 0 bases, J lost 0 bases, and 4 bases stayed unmatched. CDR3 coding DNA: TGCGCCAGCAGCTTGGACAGGGGGCGAACCTCCTACGAGCAGTACTTC. Residues: CASSLDRGRTSYEQYF. Using reference TRBV5-1 and TRBJ2-7 for the parts outside the CDR3, the full variable domain is KAGVTQTPRYLIKTRGQQVTLSCSPISGHRSVSWYQQTPGQGLQFLFEYFSETQRNKGNFPGRFSGRQFSNSRSEMNVSTLELGDSALYLCASSLDRGRTSYEQYFGPGTRLTVT.

V is TRBV7-2 and J is TRBJ2-7, with 8 bases identical to TRBD2. Germline V gene lookup returns CDR1 SGHTA and CDR2 FQGNSA. The J segment lost 7 bases and the V segment lost 4 bases, leaving 9 bases of the junction unmatched. There are 14 residues in the CDR3. CDR3 in DNA: TGTGCCAGCAGCTCCCGGACGGGGGGGAGGGAGCAGTACTTC. Its translation is CASSSRTGGREQYF.

This chain connects TRBV9 to TRBJ2-1; 7 bases agree with TRBD1. There are 14 residues in the CDR3. The V segment lost 3 bases and the J segment 9 bases; nucleotides outside the gene matches: 9. From germline, CDR1 is SGDLS and CDR2 YYNGEE. The CDR3 region has the DNA TGTGCCAGCAGCGCGAGACGAGGGGGCCTTGAGCAGTTCTTC. It is translated as CASSARRGGLEQFF.

Here the CDR3 reads CASSSLASGLAGGPETQYF. The CDR3 nucleotides read TGTGCCAGCAGTTCCCTAGCCTCGGGACTAGCGGGAGGGCCGGAGACCCAGTACTTC. This sequence joins TRBV27 and TRBJ2-5; 16 bases agree with TRBD2. CDR1 is MNHEY, CDR2 SMNVEV, per germline (reference sequence). The CDR3 consists of 19 residues. V lost 4 bases to trimming and J lost 5 bases; unmatched junction nucleotides: 13.

The J gene is TRBJ2-3, the V gene TRBV30; 11 nucleotides agree with TRBD2. The CDR3 length is 13 residues. From germline, CDR1 is GTSNPN and CDR2 SVGIG (reference sequence). DNA for the CDR3: TGTGCGGGTAGCGGGGGGGTGGAAGATACGCAGTATTTT. Amino acid sequence: CAGSGGVEDTQYF.

This chain links TRBV29-1 with TRBJ2-1, with D possibly matching TRBD2 (5 bases). The germline CDR1 and CDR2 sequences are SQVTM and ANQGSEA. The CDR3 spans 14 residues. V shed 7 bases and J shed 0 bases, with 13 bases lying between them. CDR3 region: CSAPSGISYNEQFF. The CDR3 nucleotides read TGCAGCGCCCCATCCGGGATCTCCTACAATGAGCAGTTCTTC.